This T cell receptor beta chain derives from a study of CXCR3-negative and CXCR3-positive naive CD8 T cells. Study information: Each library gave roughly 1.6 +/- 0.3 million of 140 million or so TRB reads.

This CDR3 has 14 residues. CDR1 is DFQATT, CDR2 SNEGSKA, per germline (reference sequence). Researchers prepared the TRB cDNA libraries using 5' RACE with UMI labels. Each CDR3 protein gets one entry in TCRdb, which reprocessed the 5' RACE reads and gives no DNA. Recorded here are about 48,000 distinct CDR3 sequences; the top ten clones represent 15%. Sorting was done in triplicate for each CD8+ T cell subset (about 330,000 cells each). Sequencing used memory CD8+ T cells from blood. The chain employs TRBV20-1 and TRBJ2-7; absent DNA, TCRdb's TRBD1 call cannot be checked. This TCR was recovered from a human donor in good health. Some clones in this sample may be carry-over from other donors' samples. The CDR3 loop reads CSAPGAGDVLEQYF.